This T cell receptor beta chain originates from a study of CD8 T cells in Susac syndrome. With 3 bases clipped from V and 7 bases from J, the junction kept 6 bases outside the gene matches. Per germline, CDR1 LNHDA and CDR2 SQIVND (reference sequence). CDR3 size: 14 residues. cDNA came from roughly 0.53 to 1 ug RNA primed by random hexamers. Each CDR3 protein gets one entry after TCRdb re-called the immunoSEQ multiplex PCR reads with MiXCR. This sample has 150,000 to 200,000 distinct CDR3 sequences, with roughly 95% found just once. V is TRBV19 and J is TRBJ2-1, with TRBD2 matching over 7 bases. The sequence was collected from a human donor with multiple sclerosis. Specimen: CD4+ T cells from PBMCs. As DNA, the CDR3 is TGTGCCAGTAGTATGAACAGCGGGACTAATGAGCAGTTCTTC. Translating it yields CASSMNSGTNEQFF.